This TCR beta chain was recovered during a study of beta chain features in type 1 diabetes. Overall study context: Age, gender, cell numbers and subset yield matched between patients and controls. Study observations and caveats: Because the template was cDNA, high-expressing cells might be over-represented. In all four CD4+ subsets, TCRB CDR3 length was significantly, moderately reduced in type 1 diabetes.

Isolation of CD4+ naive, central memory, regulatory and stem cell-like memory cells was achieved by sorting via CD45RO/CCR7/CD25/CD127/CD95/CD27. As regards this clone: What it recognizes is unknown.

V lost 6 bases, J lost 5 bases, and 15 bases lay in between. The length of the CDR3 is 13 residues. Germline V gives CDR1 SGHRS, CDR2 YFSETQ. Reverse transcribing all isolated RNA meant expressed TCRB transcripts were sequenced. There were several million reads on average in the naive, central memory and regulatory T cell samples. Assay used: immunoSEQ multiplex PCR; TCRdb lists only in-frame clones, some missing. The sample includes roughly 290,000 clones, approximately 15% of them seen just once. This clonotype originated in a man aged 18 to 30 with type 1 diabetes. The rearrangement links TRBV5-1 to TRBJ2-7; D possibly corresponds to TRBD1 (6 bases). Sequenced input: naive CD4+ T cells from blood. The CDR3 is CASNPGQSHEQYF. In DNA form, the CDR3 reads TGCGCCAGCAACCCCGGACAGAGTCACGAGCAGTACTTC.